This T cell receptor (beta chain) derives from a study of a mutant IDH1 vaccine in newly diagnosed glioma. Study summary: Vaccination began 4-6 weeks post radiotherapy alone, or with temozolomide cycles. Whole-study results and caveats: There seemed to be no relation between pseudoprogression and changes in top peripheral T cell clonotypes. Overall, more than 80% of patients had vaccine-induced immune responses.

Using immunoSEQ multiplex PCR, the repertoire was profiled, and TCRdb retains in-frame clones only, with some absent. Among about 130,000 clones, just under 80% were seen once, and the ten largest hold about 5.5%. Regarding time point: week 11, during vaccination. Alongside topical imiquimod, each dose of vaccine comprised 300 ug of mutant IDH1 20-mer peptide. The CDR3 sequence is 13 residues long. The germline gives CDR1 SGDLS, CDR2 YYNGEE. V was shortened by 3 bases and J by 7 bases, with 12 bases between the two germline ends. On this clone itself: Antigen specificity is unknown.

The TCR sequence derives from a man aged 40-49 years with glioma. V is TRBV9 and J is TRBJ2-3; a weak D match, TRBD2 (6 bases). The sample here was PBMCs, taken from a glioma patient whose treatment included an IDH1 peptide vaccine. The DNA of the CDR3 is TGTGCCAGCAGCGCAGTGACTAGTAATACGCAGTATTTT. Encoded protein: CASSAVTSNTQYF.